The source of this TCR beta chain is a study of blood T cell repertoires in COVID-19. This clone was recorded at least ten times. This CDR3 region has 15 residues. Germline CDR1 is MGHRA and CDR2 is YSYEKL. V lost 1 base and J lost 2; bases outside the gene matches: 4. Sequencing used immunoSEQ multiplex PCR; TCRdb keeps in-frame clones, though not all of them. The sample has some 110,000 clones, about 80% seen once. The gene calls are TRBV4-1 and TRBJ2-7; the match to TRBD1 covers 8 bases. The material sequenced was peripheral blood. The receptor was derived from a woman aged 60-75 years with acute or convalescent COVID-19. Here the CDR3 DNA reads TGCGCCAGCAGCCAAGGGGGACAGGCCACCTACGAGCAGTACTTC. This gives the protein CASSQGGQATYEQYF.